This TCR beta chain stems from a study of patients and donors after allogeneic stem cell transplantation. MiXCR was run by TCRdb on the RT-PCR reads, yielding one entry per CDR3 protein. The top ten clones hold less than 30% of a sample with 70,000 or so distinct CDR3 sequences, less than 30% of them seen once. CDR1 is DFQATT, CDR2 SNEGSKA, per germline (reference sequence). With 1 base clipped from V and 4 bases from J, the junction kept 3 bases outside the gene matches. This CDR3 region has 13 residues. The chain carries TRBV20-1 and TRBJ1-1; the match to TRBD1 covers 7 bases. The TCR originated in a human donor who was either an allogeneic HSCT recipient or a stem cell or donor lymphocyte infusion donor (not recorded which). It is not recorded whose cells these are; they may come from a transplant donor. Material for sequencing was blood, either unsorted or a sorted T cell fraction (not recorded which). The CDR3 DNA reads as TGCAGTGCTAGAGTCAGGGGGAGCACTGAAGCTTTCTTT. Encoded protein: CSARVRGSTEAFF.